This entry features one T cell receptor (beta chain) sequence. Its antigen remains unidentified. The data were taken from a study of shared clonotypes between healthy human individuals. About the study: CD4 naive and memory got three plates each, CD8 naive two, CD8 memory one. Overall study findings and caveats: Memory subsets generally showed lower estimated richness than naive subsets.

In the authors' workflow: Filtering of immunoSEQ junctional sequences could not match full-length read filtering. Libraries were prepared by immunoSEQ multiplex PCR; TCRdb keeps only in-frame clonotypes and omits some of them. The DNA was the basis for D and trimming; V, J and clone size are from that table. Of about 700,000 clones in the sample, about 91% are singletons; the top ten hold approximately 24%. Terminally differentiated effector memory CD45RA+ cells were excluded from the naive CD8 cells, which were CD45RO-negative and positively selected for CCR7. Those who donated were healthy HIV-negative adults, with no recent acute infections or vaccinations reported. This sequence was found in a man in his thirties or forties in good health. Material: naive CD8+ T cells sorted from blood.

The CDR3: CASSFISWNTEAFF. For the CDR3, the DNA is TGTGCCAGCAGTTTTATAAGCTGGAACACTGAAGCTTTCTTT. The J gene is TRBJ1-1, the V gene TRBV28; the D is unclear. The ends were cut back, 3 bases at V and 1 base at J, with 9 bases in the middle. CDR1 is MDHEN and CDR2 is SYDVKM in the germline V gene. CDR3 size: 14 residues.